Sequencing of this TCR beta chain was carried out in a study of OX40 agonist ivuxolimab in advanced cancers. Measured with immunoSEQ multiplex PCR; TCRdb has only the in-frame clones, and not every one. The sample has 12,000 or so clones; 84% are singletons. The count of this clone is one. CDR3 length: 16 residues. J lost 5 bases, V lost 4 bases, and 11 bases had no gene match. Per the germline V gene, CDR1 is SGHVS and CDR2 is FQNEAQ. The sequencing here drew on CD4+ or CD8+ T cells sorted from blood, taken in a trial of the OX40 agonist ivuxolimab. The clonotype comes from an adult with an advanced solid tumor such as melanoma, head and neck, liver or kidney cancer. The V and J genes are TRBV7-8 and TRBJ2-1; 7 positions agree with TRBD1. CDR3: CASSSRQGNTHNEQFF. The DNA of the CDR3 is TGTGCCAGCAGCTCCAGACAGGGAAACACACACAATGAGCAGTTCTTC.